Listed below are T cell receptor beta chains from one sample, sequenced in a study of T cells in Graves' hyperthyroidism and ophthalmopathy. TCRdb reprocessed the multiplex PCR reads via MiXCR and lists one record per CDR3 protein. The top ten hold about 30% of the sample, which has 300,000 to 450,000 distinct CDR3 sequences, about a sixth seen once. Material for sequencing was blood. These TCRs come from a woman aged 18-29 years with Graves' hyperthyroidism that later progressed to Graves' ophthalmopathy. CDR3s include the opening cysteine and the closing phenylalanine or tryptophan. Fields, in order: CDR3 protein, D gene, V gene. D genes are given only for firm matches.

CDR3 protein: CASSVNLDRANSPLHF; D gene: TRBD1; V gene: TRBV9
CDR3 protein: CASSLAAGNYGYTF; D gene: .; V gene: TRBV7-8
CDR3 protein: CASSRTRGTGGVYEQYF; D gene: TRBD1; V gene: TRBV28
CDR3 protein: CASRTQDRGGEQYF; D gene: TRBD1; V gene: TRBV14
CDR3 protein: CASSQGLAVTYEQYF; D gene: TRBD2; V gene: TRBV11-2
CDR3 protein: CATSSGGHSEAFF; D gene: .; V gene: TRBV24-1
CDR3 protein: CSAGIAGGNTGELFF; D gene: TRBD2; V gene: TRBV20-1
CDR3 protein: CASSLDSVNQPQHF; D gene: .; V gene: TRBV12-3/TRBV12-4
CDR3 protein: CASSGGMNTEAFF; D gene: .; V gene: TRBV2
CDR3 protein: CSANQGGNQPQHF; D gene: .; V gene: TRBV20-1
CDR3 protein: CASSLKWDGGTEAFF; D gene: .; V gene: TRBV7-9
CDR3 protein: CASSPAAGSYNEQFF; D gene: .; V gene: TRBV28
CDR3 protein: CASSEVGLYEQYF; D gene: .; V gene: TRBV2
CDR3 protein: CASSVDLYNEQFF; D gene: .; V gene: TRBV9
CDR3 protein: CASSFLAGEGYTF; D gene: .; V gene: TRBV28
CDR3 protein: CASSITSGRAYNEQFF; D gene: TRBD2; V gene: TRBV7-9
CDR3 protein: CASSPRVEFNYGYTF; D gene: .; V gene: TRBV28
CDR3 protein: CASSIQGPGNTIYF; D gene: .; V gene: TRBV19
CDR3 protein: CASSLSPSNTGELFF; D gene: .; V gene: TRBV28
CDR3 protein: CASSFLQEGSPLHF; D gene: .; V gene: TRBV6-1
CDR3 protein: CSAMPGPGGYTF; D gene: .; V gene: TRBV20-1
CDR3 protein: CSVEDRQGDEQYF; D gene: TRBD1; V gene: TRBV29-1
CDR3 protein: CASSIGQPNEQFF; D gene: .; V gene: TRBV19
CDR3 protein: CAWAGAIEGYTF; D gene: .; V gene: TRBV30
CDR3 protein: CASSSRGAGDTQYF; D gene: .; V gene: TRBV6-1
CDR3 protein: CASSVATSGTGEQYF; D gene: TRBD2; V gene: TRBV9
CDR3 protein: CASSGGTITYEQYF; D gene: TRBD2; V gene: TRBV28
CDR3 protein: CASSLERVSSYEQYF; D gene: .; V gene: TRBV5-5
CDR3 protein: CSAPRDRAYYAGTF; D gene: TRBD1; V gene: TRBV20-1
CDR3 protein: CSVSTGLSTDTQYF; D gene: TRBD1; V gene: TRBV29-1
CDR3 protein: CASSLAGGPEYF; D gene: .; V gene: TRBV5-6
CDR3 protein: CSASQGGIYGQYF; D gene: .; V gene: TRBV20-1
CDR3 protein: CSATREGGGDTQYF; D gene: TRBD2; V gene: TRBV20-1
CDR3 protein: CASNPGRHRGPFYEQYF; D gene: TRBD1; V gene: TRBV28
CDR3 protein: CASSSPWGEGNEQFF; D gene: .; V gene: TRBV11-3
CDR3 protein: CASSPRGGASYEQYF; D gene: .; V gene: TRBV7-8
CDR3 protein: CASLAGALQETQYF; D gene: TRBD2; V gene: TRBV28
CDR3 protein: CASSYRISYEQYF; D gene: .; V gene: TRBV6-2/TRBV6-3
CDR3 protein: CATSNRGYEQFF; D gene: TRBD1; V gene: TRBV24-1
CDR3 protein: CASSHELRGGWFF; D gene: TRBD2; V gene: TRBV4-1
CDR3 protein: CAISETNRDGYTF; D gene: .; V gene: TRBV10-3
CDR3 protein: CSASTGTSGPWTQYF; D gene: TRBD2; V gene: TRBV20-1